The T cell receptor (beta chain) described here comes from a study of blood T cell repertoires in COVID-19. Across the whole study: Samples of COVID-19 (acute and convalescent) were obtained from the United States, Italy and Spain. T cells, B-cell-depleted T cells, or PBMCs supplied cDNA or gDNA.

The length of the CDR3 is 16 residues. Trimming removed 0 bases at V and 1 base at J, with 10 bases between. The germline CDR1 and CDR2 sequences are MNHNS and SASEGT. Under the authors' procedure: Cell counts per sample came from amplifying reference gene primers. Method: immunoSEQ multiplex PCR; TCRdb's copy keeps in-frame clones and lacks some. V, J and clone size reflect that table, while D and trimming were determined from the DNA. The repertoire has around 70,000 clones, around 78% of them found once; the top ten carry around 16%. The chain is built from TRBV6-1 and TRBJ1-5; D remains unclear. Specimen: peripheral blood. The sequence came from a human donor in a cohort sampled during active COVID-19. CDR3 sequence: CASSEATAGSNQPQHF. In nucleotides, the CDR3 is TGTGCCAGCAGTGAAGCGACCGCCGGGAGCAATCAGCCCCAGCATTTT.